The clone carrying this TCR beta chain has just a few counts. Its specificity is unknown. This sample stems from a study of cytomegalovirus exposure and HLA in healthy donors. Study information: Genotyping of 398 donors showed that 80% to 90% belonged to the Caucasian-associated ancestry cluster. Study results and limitations: Analyses of presence/absence relied on an assumption of roughly uniform sequencing depth across donors.

PCR was performed using 60 Vbeta and 13 Jbeta primers. The repertoire was sequenced with immunoSEQ multiplex PCR; TCRdb's copy has only in-frame clones and lacks some. Seen here are over 150,000 clones, about 80% observed once, and the top ten hold 2.9%. The germline V gene encodes CDR1 LNHDA and CDR2 SQIVND (reference sequence). The CDR3 contains 19 residues. Germline trimming cut 2 bases from V and 0 bases from J; bases unmatched to any gene: 7. The chain couples TRBV19 to TRBJ2-2, with TRBD2 identical over 12 bases. The sequencing input was PBMCs. The receptor comes from a woman aged 25 to 45 in good health and CMV-seronegative. As DNA, the CDR3 is TGTGCCAGTAGTATACGGCTAGCGGGGGGGCCGTCGAACACCGGGGAGCTGTTTTTT. Its protein is CASSIRLAGGPSNTGELFF.